The 17 T cell receptor beta chains reported below all come from one sample, sequenced in a study of Graves' ophthalmopathy and Graves' hyperthyroidism. The authors amplified TCR beta CDR3 regions from RNA transcripts. A first-round RT-PCR used HTBI primers, followed by a second-round multiplex PCR. TCRdb reprocessed the multiplex PCR reads via MiXCR and lists one record per CDR3 protein. Among 200,000 to 250,000 distinct CDR3 sequences, 40% to 50% were seen once, and the ten largest hold around half. The sequenced material came from peripheral blood. All receptors come from an adult man with Graves' ophthalmopathy.

The V call is TRBV28, the J call TRBJ2-5; 15 positions agree with TRBD2. V shed 5 bases, J shed 4 bases, and the junction held 11 bases outside the gene matches. The CDR3 spans 18 residues. The germline gives CDR1 MDHEN, CDR2 SYDVKM. The CDR3 reads CASSTPGLAGGPGETQYF. CDR3 nucleotide sequence: TGTGCCAGCAGTACTCCTGGACTAGCGGGAGGGCCCGGAGAGACCCAGTACTTC.

The chain employs TRBV7-2 and TRBJ2-7; D may be TRBD1 or TRBD2 (5 bases each). Germline CDR1 is SGHTA and CDR2 is FQGNSA. Trimming shortened V by 4 bases and J by 9 bases, and 19 bases separated the two germline ends. The CDR3 is 14 residues long. CDR3 in DNA: TGTGCCAGCAGCTCCCGCTTGGGGGAACGGGGGCAGTACTTC. Its protein product is CASSSRLGERGQYF.

The chain combines TRBV7-2 with TRBJ1-4; D is unresolved. V gave up 5 bases and J gave up 7 bases, with 17 bases separating them. The CDR3 totals 15 residues. Germline V gene sequence: CDR1 SGHTA, CDR2 FQGNSA. The CDR3 region is CASSLNRIRGEKLFF. In nucleotides, the CDR3 is TGTGCCAGCAGCCTCAACCGGATCCGAGGTGAAAAACTGTTTTTT. The full variable domain, completed using reference TRBV7-2 and TRBJ1-4, is GAGVSQSPSNKVTEKGKDVELRCDPISGHTALYWYRQSLGQGLEFLIYFQGNSAPDKSGLPSDRFSAERTGGSVSTLTIQRTQQEDSAVYLCASSLNRIRGEKLFFGSGTQLSVL.

The rearrangement links TRBV10-1 to TRBJ1-1; D remains unclear. The germline gives CDR1 WNHNN, CDR2 SYGVQD (reference sequence). There are 13 residues in the CDR3. Deletions cut 5 bases from V and 1 base from J, with 8 bases between. CDR3 sequence: CASSLATNTEAFF. CDR3 sequence (DNA): TGCGCCAGCAGTTTGGCTACGAACACTGAAGCTTTCTTT.

This clonotype was detected a few times. This sequence joins TRBV19 and TRBJ1-2; TRBD1 matches 10 bases. Germline CDR1 LNHDA, CDR2 SQIVND (reference sequence). This CDR3 comprises 14 residues. Losses at the gene ends were 5 bases for V and 8 bases for J; bases not matched to a gene: 8. CDR3 DNA sequence: TGTGCCAGTAGTCCCCGGGACAGGGGAACCGGCTACACCTTC. Translating it yields CASSPRDRGTGYTF.

This chain joins TRBV7-3 and TRBJ2-7; possible D gene TRBD2, 6 bases. CDR3 size: 18 residues. Germline loops: CDR1 SGHTA, CDR2 FQGTGA. V was trimmed by 1 base and J by 0 bases, leaving 19 bases between them. The CDR3 DNA reads as TGTGCCAGCAGCTTAAATATCGGGGTAGCGGTGATCTCCTACGAGCAGTACTTC. Protein sequence: CASSLNIGVAVISYEQYF.

CDR3 nucleotide sequence: TGCAGTGTCAGGGGAGGGAAGGGCTTGGGAAGCAATCAGCCCCAGCATTTT. Its protein is CSVRGGKGLGSNQPQHF. This chain uses TRBV20-1 with TRBJ1-5, with D possibly TRBD1 on 6 matching bases. V lost 7 bases to trimming and J lost 1 base, with 23 bases between them. Germline V gene sequence: CDR1 DFQATT, CDR2 SNEGSKA (reference sequence). CDR3 size: 17 residues.

J is TRBJ2-5 and V is TRBV6-5, with D perhaps TRBD2 (7 bases). From germline, CDR1 is MNHEY and CDR2 SVGAGI. CDR3 size: 14 residues. The V end lost 8 bases, the J end lost 5 bases, and 18 bases lay between the germline ends. CDR3 in amino acids: CASEIGGRGETQYF. The CDR3 region has the DNA TGTGCCAGCGAGATCGGGGGGCGCGGTGAGACCCAGTACTTC.

The chain links TRBV2 to TRBJ1-5; D gene unclear. V was clipped by 6 bases and J by 3 bases, with 9 bases between them. CDR3 size: 13 residues. The germline CDR1 and CDR2 sequences are SNHLY and FYNNEI. CDR3 DNA: TGTGCCAGCAGGCGACGTGCCAATCAGCCCCAGCATTTT. Its translation: CASRRRANQPQHF.

V is TRBV6-5 and J is TRBJ2-5; 8 bases are a match to TRBD1. Per the germline V gene, CDR1 is MNHEY and CDR2 is SVGAGI. This CDR3 has 13 amino acids. Trimming at V came to 6 bases and at J to 5 bases, leaving 5 bases not matched to a gene. The CDR3 DNA reads TGTGCCAGCAGACAGGGGGTCGGGGAGACCCAGTACTTC. Translated: CASRQGVGETQYF.

V usage is TRBV10-3 and J usage is TRBJ2-7; 13 bases match TRBD2. V lost 5 bases to trimming and J lost 5 bases; unmatched junction nucleotides: 6. CDR3 length: 15 amino acids. The V gene's germline CDR1 is ENHRY and CDR2 SYGVKD. The CDR3: CAISLGTSGAHEQYF. The CDR3 coding sequence is TGTGCCATCAGTCTGGGGACTAGCGGGGCCCACGAGCAGTACTTC.

This clonotype was seen a handful of times. The chain joins TRBV10-2 to TRBJ1-2, with D unresolved. The V and J ends lost 2 bases and 5 bases respectively, with 6 bases between them. The germline gives CDR1 WSHSY, CDR2 SAAADI. This CDR3 is built from 12 residues. CDR3 sequence: CASSEVGYGYTF. CDR3 in DNA: TGCGCCAGCAGTGAGGTGGGGTATGGCTACACCTTC.

V and J are TRBV7-9 and TRBJ1-2; D might be TRBD1 (6 bases). This CDR3 contains 16 residues. The V and J ends lost 1 base and 8 bases respectively, with 20 bases between them. From germline, CDR1 is SEHNR and CDR2 FQNEAQ (reference sequence). For the CDR3, the DNA is TGTGCCAGCAGCTTAGGGACAGCTCGAGGAGGGTACGGCTACACCTTC. Translation gives CASSLGTARGGYGYTF.

Remarks on this clonotype: Possible read error: a much larger clone is one base away. The chain links TRBV7-2 to TRBJ2-7; 11 bases are a match to TRBD2. The J call may be faulty, since TRBJ2-1 better matches the DNA end. Germline CDR1 and CDR2: SGHTA and FQGNSA. This CDR3 has 15 residues. The CDR3 DNA is TGTGCCACCAGCTTAGTTGGACTAGCGGGCGGTGAGCAGTTCTTC. Translation gives CATSLVGLAGGEQFF.

This clonotype was seen repeatedly, ten times or more. The V gene is TRBV15, the J gene TRBJ2-7, with 7 positions matching TRBD2. With V trimmed by 1 base and J by 5 bases, 5 bases remained unmatched. The CDR3 length is 14 residues. CDR1 and CDR2 (germline): LNHNV, YYDKDF (reference sequence). The DNA of the CDR3 is TGTGCCACCAGCAGAGGGGGGGGTTTAGACGAGCAGTACTTC. It yields the protein CATSRGGGLDEQYF.

This clonotype has only a few counts. This rearrangement joins TRBV10-3 to TRBJ1-4; D remains ambiguous. V was cut by 0 bases and J by 3 bases, with 8 bases left in between. The CDR3 is 15 amino acids. CDR1 ENHRY and CDR2 SYGVKD come from the germline V gene. The CDR3 is CAISESNGPNEKLFF. CDR3 coding DNA: TGTGCCATCAGTGAGTCGAACGGTCCTAATGAAAAACTGTTTTTT.

V gene TRBV11-2 combines with J gene TRBJ1-3, with D maybe TRBD1 (6 bases). Germline V gene data show CDR1 as SGHAT and CDR2 as FQNNGV. Trimming shortened V by 1 base and J by 3 bases, and 10 bases separated the two germline ends. CDR3 size: 15 residues. In DNA, the CDR3 is TGTGCCAGCAGCTTAGCCGGGGGCGGTGGAAACACCATATATTTT. Protein sequence: CASSLAGGGGNTIYF.